This T cell receptor beta chain was obtained from a study of human T cells and chemical hapten exposure. Study observations and caveats: Significantly greater numbers of large CDR3 similarity clusters came from expanded TCRs than from controls.

To note about this clonotype: The antigen is undetermined.

Specified time point: patch test 3, about 24 weeks after DPC sensitization. Treatment meaning: therapeutic diphenylcyclopropenone sensitization with weekly scalp DPC. Alopecia patients, 18 to 70 years old and DPC-suitable, served as donors. Trimming pared 2 bases from V and 7 bases from J, leaving 14 bases between. The CDR3 contains 14 residues. The germline gives CDR1 DFQATT, CDR2 SNEGSKA (reference sequence). In the library, unique molecular identifiers were attached to individual cDNA molecules. Original methodology: Counts of TCRs in each sample centred on a median of around 92,000 and extended from about 24,000 to 680,000. Each CDR3 protein is one row after TCRdb ran MiXCR on the RACE reads. TCRdb assigned the V and J calls; the authors' analysis was not used. The data show 82,000 or so distinct CDR3 sequences, roughly 13% seen once.

The TCR was taken from a woman in her 50s with alopecia areata. Some clones in this sample may be carry-over from other donors' samples. The material sequenced was whole blood, taken in connection with sensitization to the hapten diphenylcyclopropenone (DPC). The V and J genes are TRBV20-1 and TRBJ2-2; TRBD1 might be the D (6 bases). CDR3 loop: CSARSLGGGGELFF. The CDR3 nucleotides read TGCAGTGCTAGAAGTTTAGGGGGTGGCGGGGAGCTGTTTTTT.